This T cell receptor beta chain was retrieved from a study of T cell responses to AZD1222 COVID-19 vaccine. Whole-study results and caveats: The CD4 TCRs associated with vaccination extended across spike and predominated at 160-218 and 743-854.

Clones were read by immunoSEQ multiplex PCR, and TCRdb kept only the in-frame ones, dropping some. The table has more than 140,000 clones, roughly 88% seen once. Concerning this clone itself: The antigen remains undetermined.

The CDR3 spans 12 residues. Per the germline V gene, CDR1 is MNHEY and CDR2 is SVGAGI. The ends were cut back, 2 bases at V and 6 bases at J, with 7 bases in the middle. This clonotype originated in an adult in good health. The specimen was peripheral blood, collected on day 0 of AZD1222 vaccination. The chain uses TRBV6-5 and TRBJ1-2; D remains ambiguous. This CDR3 reads CASSYGGHGYTF. Written as DNA, the CDR3 is TGTGCCAGCAGTTACGGCGGTCATGGCTACACCTTC.